A single sample is the source of the 31 T cell receptor beta chains below, sequenced in a study of T cell changes during pregnancy in multiple sclerosis. The table came from immunoSEQ multiplex PCR; TCRdb's copy has only in-frame clones and leaves some out. The sample lists more than 70,000 clones, 92% occurring once. The material sequenced was peripheral blood, taken before pregnancy. The receptors derive from a female donor with multiple sclerosis, enrolled in a pregnancy study.

This clone was seen just once. The chain carries TRBV5-6 and TRBJ1-4, with a weak D call TRBD1 (5 bases). V lost 1 base and J lost 10, with 17 bases in between. The germline V gene encodes CDR1 SGHDT and CDR2 YYEEEE. The CDR3 has 15 residues. This CDR3 reads CASSLSGQGVGKLFF. In DNA, the CDR3 is TGTGCCAGCAGCTTGTCTGGTCAGGGCGTTGGAAAACTGTTTTTT.

This chain uses TRBV19 with TRBJ2-1, with 7 bases aligning to TRBD2. This CDR3 contains 15 residues. J lost 6 bases, V lost 3 bases, and 8 bases had no gene match. From germline, CDR1 is LNHDA and CDR2 SQIVND (reference sequence). The CDR3 nucleotides are TGTGCCAGTAGTATTCCGGCGGGAGTTGGCAATGAGCAGTTCTTC. Encoded protein: CASSIPAGVGNEQFF.

The CDR3 loop is CASSPGLAGNLVYEQYF. In DNA form, the CDR3 reads TGCGCCAGCAGCCCGGGACTAGCGGGAAATCTGGTTTACGAGCAGTACTTC. This chain links TRBV5-1 with TRBJ2-7; 13 nucleotides line up with TRBD2. V was pared by 4 bases and J by 4 bases, with 11 bases of the junction left unmatched. Looked up from germline, CDR1 is SGHRS and CDR2 is YFSETQ. This CDR3 has 17 residues.

This chain connects TRBV5-5 to TRBJ2-2; TRBD2 matches 7 bases. V was clipped by 2 bases and J by 5 bases; unmatched bases: 6. The CDR3 spans 15 residues. From germline, CDR1 is SGHKS and CDR2 YYEKEE (reference sequence). The CDR3 sequence is CASSFPGGKTGELFF. Written as DNA, the CDR3 is TGTGCCAGCAGCTTTCCCGGGGGGAAAACCGGGGAGCTGTTTTTT.

This chain connects TRBV7-2 to TRBJ1-5; TRBD1 agrees at 12 bases. Germline lookup yields CDR1 SGHTA and CDR2 FQGNSA. The V gene end was trimmed by 5 bases and the J gene end by 7 bases; junction bases not matched to a gene: 9. The CDR3 consists of 16 residues. CDR3 in DNA: TGTGCCAGCAGCCCAGCGGGACAGGGGGCGATCCAGCCCCAGCATTTT. As protein: CASSPAGQGAIQPQHF.

In DNA form, the CDR3 reads TGTGCCAGCAGTCCCCGGCGGGTGGGAGAAGAGACCCAGTACTTC. Translated: CASSPRRVGEETQYF. This sequence joins TRBV2 and TRBJ2-5; possibly TRBD2 for D (5 bases). The CDR3 is 15 residues long. Trimming pared 5 bases from V and 3 bases from J, leaving 16 bases between. The germline V gene has CDR1 SNHLY and CDR2 FYNNEI.

V usage is TRBV18 and J usage is TRBJ1-5; D is possibly TRBD1 (6 bases). V gave up 10 bases and J gave up 3 bases, with 13 bases separating them. Germline lookup yields CDR1 KGHSH and CDR2 LQKENI. The CDR3 is 13 residues long. The CDR3 region is CATTQGYNQPQHF. In DNA, the CDR3 is TGTGCCACCACCCAGGGGTACAATCAGCCCCAGCATTTT.

The chain has TRBV28 and TRBJ1-2; D not resolved. Germline CDR1 MDHEN, CDR2 SYDVKM. Trimming took off 3 bases at V and 11 bases at J, with 16 bases between the two ends. CDR3 length equals 13 residues. In DNA, the CDR3 is TGTGCCAGCAGTTTCGCGGGTCCTATGCGTTACACCTTC. Translating it yields CASSFAGPMRYTF.

The rearrangement uses TRBV29-1 and TRBJ1-1, with D perhaps matching TRBD1 (6 bases). The ends were cut back, 4 bases at V and 4 bases at J, with 10 bases in the middle. The germline V gene encodes CDR1 SQVTM and CDR2 ANQGSEA. This CDR3 region has 12 residues. CDR3 in amino acids: CSVGTGPTEAFF. The CDR3 nucleotides read TGCAGCGTTGGAACAGGGCCCACTGAAGCTTTCTTT.

The chain has TRBV6-1 and TRBJ2-3, with 7 bases lining up with TRBD2. This CDR3 is built from 16 residues. With 2 bases clipped from V and 0 bases from J, the junction kept 5 bases outside the gene matches. Germline loops: CDR1 MNHNS, CDR2 SASEGT. This CDR3 is CASSEILAASTDTQYF. As DNA, the CDR3 is TGTGCCAGCAGTGAAATCCTAGCGGCAAGCACAGATACGCAGTATTTT.

This chain links TRBV18 with TRBJ2-1; 9 bases fit TRBD2. Per the germline V gene, CDR1 is KGHSH and CDR2 is LQKENI. CDR3 length: 17 amino acids. After removal of 6 bases from V and 1 base from J, the junction contained 10 bases not matched to a gene. DNA of the CDR3: TGTGCCAGCTCCGCCCTAGAGGCGGGAGGGTCCTACAATGAGCAGTTCTTC. Protein sequence: CASSALEAGGSYNEQFF.

This clone was seen just once. The chain uses TRBV11-2 and TRBJ1-1, with D perhaps matching TRBD1 (6 bases). The CDR3 is 15 residues long. With 3 bases removed from V and 0 bases from J, the gap between germline ends came to 11 bases. Germline V gene lookup returns CDR1 SGHAT and CDR2 FQNNGV. CDR3 DNA sequence: TGTGCCAGCAGCTTGGGACAATTTATGAACACTGAAGCTTTCTTT. Protein sequence: CASSLGQFMNTEAFF.

The chain links TRBV11-2 to TRBJ2-7; 8 bases map to TRBD2. The CDR3 covers 15 residues. Losses at the gene ends were 1 base for V and 4 bases for J; bases not matched to a gene: 6. The germline V gene has CDR1 SGHAT and CDR2 FQNNGV. In DNA form, the CDR3 reads TGTGCCAGCAGCTTAGGTCCGGCTAGCGGGTACGAGCAGTACTTC. It codes for CASSLGPASGYEQYF. Looking up the rest from reference TRBV11-2 and TRBJ2-7 gives the full variable domain: EAGVAQSPRYKIIEKRQSVAFWCNPISGHATLYWYQQILGQGPKLLIQFQNNGVVDDSQLPKDRFSAERLKGVDSTLKIQPAKLEDSAVYLCASSLGPASGYEQYFGPGTRLTVT.

This chain uses TRBV6-6 with TRBJ1-2, with unresolved D. The CDR3 extends over 14 amino acids. The V end lost 2 bases, the J end lost 2 bases, and 9 bases lay between the germline ends. Germline V gene lookup returns CDR1 MNHNY and CDR2 SVGAGI (reference sequence). The chain's CDR3 is CASSYVPENYGYTF. CDR3 sequence (DNA): TGTGCCAGCAGTTACGTCCCCGAGAACTATGGCTACACCTTC.

This clone is a singleton in its sample. The CDR3 loop reads CASSQERLARELGELFF. The CDR3 DNA is TGCGCCAGCAGTCAAGAGCGGCTAGCGCGTGAGCTGGGGGAGCTGTTTTTT. The V and J genes are TRBV23-1 and TRBJ2-2; possible D gene TRBD2, 6 bases. TRBV23-1 is marked as an open reading frame, function uncertain. V was clipped by 2 bases and J by 8 bases, with 21 bases between them. The CDR3 runs to 17 residues.

This CDR3 is CASRATGTVNTEAFF. CDR3 nucleotides: TGTGCCAGCAGGGCAACCGGGACAGTGAACACTGAAGCTTTCTTT. This chain connects TRBV2 to TRBJ1-1, with TRBD1 matching 7 bases. The CDR3 totals 15 residues. The germline V gene has CDR1 SNHLY and CDR2 FYNNEI. V lost 6 bases and J lost 0; bases outside the gene matches: 7.

This chain uses TRBV6-5 with TRBJ2-2, with D tentatively TRBD1 (6 bases). The CDR3 is 14 amino acids. Trimming took 8 bases from V and 3 from J, leaving 13 bases between them. CDR1 MNHEY and CDR2 SVGAGI come from the germline V gene. For the CDR3, the DNA is TGTGCCAGCGATGAGGGGACACACACCGGGGAGCTGTTTTTT. Protein product: CASDEGTHTGELFF.

CDR3 loop: CASRPDGTSTDTQYF. The CDR3 nucleotides are TGTGCCAGCAGGCCGGACGGGACTAGCACAGATACGCAGTATTTT. The chain employs TRBV27 and TRBJ2-3; D might be TRBD2 (6 bases). Germline V CDR1 and CDR2: MNHEY, SMNVEV (reference sequence). Trimming shortened V by 6 bases and J by 0 bases, and 13 bases separated the two germline ends. This CDR3 region has 15 residues.

The chain uses TRBV19 and TRBJ1-5; TRBD1 matches 7 bases. V dropped 4 bases and J dropped 6; count of bases not matched to a gene: 27. Per the germline V gene, CDR1 is LNHDA and CDR2 is SQIVND (reference sequence). The CDR3 is 21 residues long. DNA for the CDR3: TGTGCCAGTAGTACTTCCCCGGGACAGTGGGCCTTGCAGGCGGAGGTTCAGCCCCAGCATTTT. This codes for CASSTSPGQWALQAEVQPQHF.

This chain uses TRBV5-6 with TRBJ2-3, with a tentative D call TRBD1 (5 bases). CDR1 is SGHDT and CDR2 is YYEEEE in the germline V gene. The CDR3 loop spans 14 amino acids. V was pared by 6 bases and J by 2 bases, with 13 bases between. The CDR3 DNA follows: TGTGCCAGCACCCCAATCAGGGTCACAGATACGCAGTATTTT. This encodes CASTPIRVTDTQYF. The complete variable domain, with remaining parts taken from reference TRBV5-6 and TRBJ2-3, reads DAGVTQSPTHLIKTRGQQVTLRCSPKSGHDTVSWYQQALGQGPQFIFQYYEEEERQRGNFPDRFSGHQFPNYSSELNVNALLLGDSALYLCASTPIRVTDTQYFGPGTRLTVL.

As regards this clone: Germline and junction disagree at one end, which may indicate a read error. The chain is built from TRBV13 and TRBJ2-2; 8 nucleotides align to TRBD1. The CDR3 consists of 13 residues. The V gene's germline CDR1 is PRHDT and CDR2 FYEKMQ (reference sequence). CDR3 sequence: CASRTGNPGELFF. In DNA, the CDR3 is TGTGCCAGCCGGACAGGGAACCCCGGGGAGCTGTTTTTT.

The CDR3 DNA reads as TGTGCCAGCAGGAGACTAGCGGGAGAGTACGAGCAGTACTTC. It is translated as CASRRLAGEYEQYF. J is TRBJ2-7 and V is TRBV2; 12 bases are shared with TRBD2. There are 14 residues in the CDR3. V was clipped by 6 bases and J by 4 bases; unmatched bases: 4. Per the germline V gene, CDR1 is SNHLY and CDR2 is FYNNEI.

This sequence joins TRBV19 and TRBJ1-4, with D perhaps matching TRBD1 (5 bases). CDR1 and CDR2 from the germline V gene are LNHDA and SQIVND (reference sequence). CDR3 length: 14 amino acids. V lost 5 bases and J lost 5, with 12 bases in between. The CDR3 spells CASSDLGRNEKLFF. In DNA, the CDR3 is TGTGCCAGTAGTGATTTGGGGCGCAATGAAAAACTGTTTTTT. Using reference TRBV19 and TRBJ1-4 for the parts outside the CDR3, the full variable domain is DGGITQSPKYLFRKEGQNVTLSCEQNLNHDAMYWYRQDPGQGLRLIYYSQIVNDFQKGDIAEGYSVSREKKESFPLTVTSAQKNPTAFYLCASSDLGRNEKLFFGSGTQLSVL.

The V gene is TRBV7-9, the J gene TRBJ1-1; perhaps TRBD1 as D (6 bases). Germline V gene data show CDR1 as SEHNR and CDR2 as FQNEAQ (reference sequence). The CDR3 spans 13 residues. The germline V and J ends were trimmed by 11 bases and 0 bases, with 13 bases remaining between them. The CDR3 region has the DNA TGTGCCGGGGGGGGACACCTGAACACTGAAGCTTTCTTT. Translation: CAGGGHLNTEAFF.

To note about this clone: Other DNA sequences in this sample translate to the same CDR3. The chain employs TRBV20-1 and TRBJ2-3, with D unresolved. The CDR3 spans 11 residues. Trimming cost V 6 bases and J 1 base, with 5 bases left between them. Germline V gene sequence: CDR1 DFQATT, CDR2 SNEGSKA (reference sequence). The CDR3 here is CSAAGTDTQYF. In nucleotides, the CDR3 is TGCAGTGCCGCGGGCACAGATACGCAGTATTTT.

This chain uses TRBV19 with TRBJ1-1; D not certain. The CDR3 consists of 13 residues. Germline lookup yields CDR1 LNHDA and CDR2 SQIVND (reference sequence). V dropped 9 bases and J dropped 2 bases, with 13 bases sitting between them. The chain's CDR3 is CASRVAANTEAFF. The CDR3 coding sequence is TGTGCCAGCCGGGTGGCAGCTAACACTGAAGCTTTCTTT.

The V call is TRBV6-5, the J call TRBJ2-1; D might be TRBD1 (6 bases). The CDR3 has 15 amino acids. Trimming stripped 7 bases from V and 4 bases from J, with 17 bases between. The germline gives CDR1 MNHEY, CDR2 SVGAGI. The CDR3 protein is CASTIWSGVYNEQFF. The CDR3 DNA is TGTGCCAGCACCATTTGGTCAGGGGTGTACAATGAGCAGTTCTTC.

The genes are TRBV21-1 and TRBJ2-3; TRBD2 was called by the table and not checked on the DNA. TRBV21-1 constitutes a pseudogene. CDR3 length equals 19 residues. CDR3 loop: CASRPGHSPTSVDPDTQYF. DNA of the CDR3: TGTGCCAGCCGACCGGGACACTCTCCGACTAGCGTAGACCCAGATACGCAGTATTTT.

This clone was seen only once. The V gene is TRBV28, the J gene TRBJ2-6; D gene uncertain. Trimming cost V 3 bases and J 0 bases, with 6 bases left between them. Germline CDR1 reads MDHEN; CDR2 reads SYDVKM. CDR3 length equals 15 residues. The CDR3: CASSFVVSGANVLTF. CDR3 in DNA: TGTGCCAGCAGTTTCGTCGTCTCTGGGGCCAACGTCCTGACTTTC.

This chain uses TRBV10-2 with TRBJ2-1; a weak D match, TRBD2 (6 bases). This CDR3 has 19 amino acids. Germline loops: CDR1 WSHSY, CDR2 SAAADI. Trimming took 3 bases from V and 2 from J, leaving 23 bases between them. CDR3 DNA sequence: TGCGCCAGCAGTGAACTGGGTGGGAGGTCCGATACCACCTACAATGAGCAGTTCTTC. As protein: CASSELGGRSDTTYNEQFF.

The chain couples TRBV7-2 to TRBJ1-1, with TRBD1 as a possible D gene (5 bases). V lost 1 base to trimming and J lost 5 bases, with 11 bases between them. Per germline, CDR1 SGHTA and CDR2 FQGNSA. The CDR3 covers 14 residues. CDR3 amino acids: CASSLGSGGTEAFF. In DNA, the CDR3 is TGTGCCAGCAGCTTAGGGTCGGGGGGGACTGAAGCTTTCTTT.